These 31 T cell receptor beta chains were all obtained from the same sample, sequenced in a study of identical twins. TCRdb called the 5' RACE reads again in MiXCR, with one record for every CDR3 protein. Of a few hundred thousand distinct CDR3 sequences in the sample, approximately 14% are singletons; the top ten hold around 0.4%. A further study also used this sample, focusing on yellow fever vaccine responses in identical twins.

What was sequenced was CD4+ T cells sorted from blood. All receptors come from a young woman in good health.

The chain couples TRBV20-1 to TRBJ1-1; TRBD1 agrees at 7 bases. The CDR3 is 14 amino acids. Germline V lookup: CDR1 DFQATT, CDR2 SNEGSKA (reference sequence). V shed 0 bases and J 3 bases; nucleotides not matched to a gene: 4. The CDR3 region is CSAREGQVYTEAFF. CDR3 nucleotide sequence: TGCAGTGCTAGAGAAGGACAGGTTTACACTGAAGCTTTCTTT.

This clonotype was counted between two and nine times. J is TRBJ2-7 and V is TRBV7-8, with 7 nucleotides matching TRBD1. The CDR3 runs to 15 residues. The V and J ends lost 5 bases and 0 bases, in that order; junction bases with no gene match: 7. The germline V gene encodes CDR1 SGHVS and CDR2 FQNEAQ. The CDR3 sequence: CASSQDRWPSYEQYF. CDR3 in DNA: TGTGCCAGCAGCCAGGACAGGTGGCCCTCCTACGAGCAGTACTTC.

This rearrangement joins TRBV20-1 to TRBJ2-5, with 7 positions matching TRBD1. After removal of 5 bases from V and 2 bases from J, the junction contained 11 bases not matched to a gene. The CDR3 loop spans 15 amino acids. Germline loops: CDR1 DFQATT, CDR2 SNEGSKA (reference sequence). In DNA form, the CDR3 reads TGCAGTGCTGGCAGGGGGTTTTCGTTTCAAGAGACCCAGTACTTC. Amino acid sequence: CSAGRGFSFQETQYF.

This clonotype was detected a few times. This rearrangement joins TRBV12-3 or TRBV12-4 to TRBJ2-3; a possible D gene is TRBD1 (5 bases). The length of the CDR3 is 16 residues. V was shortened by 3 bases and J by 0 bases, with 13 bases between the two germline ends. CDR3 coding DNA: TGTGCCAGCAGTTTCGGGCAGGGCCAGAGCACAGATACGCAGTATTTT. It translates to CASSFGQGQSTDTQYF.

Many counts were recorded for this clonotype. The V and J genes are TRBV4-2 and TRBJ1-4; a weak D match, TRBD1 (6 bases). CDR1 is LGHNA and CDR2 is YNFKEQ in the germline V gene. V lost 4 bases to trimming and J lost 0 bases, with 12 bases between them. This CDR3 spans 16 amino acids. DNA for the CDR3: TGTGCCAGCAGCCGCCGACAGGAAACAACTAATGAAAAACTGTTTTTT. Its translation: CASSRRQETTNEKLFF.

This clonotype was observed many times. Here the CDR3 reads CASRADSGNTIYF. The CDR3 nucleotides read TGTGCCAGCAGGGCCGACTCTGGAAACACCATATATTTT. V gene TRBV6-6 combines with J gene TRBJ1-3; D is unresolved. CDR1 and CDR2 (germline): MNHNY, SVGAGI (reference sequence). This CDR3 comprises 13 residues. Trimming shortened V by 6 bases and J by 0 bases, and 6 bases separated the two germline ends.

The V gene is TRBV12-3 or TRBV12-4, the J gene TRBJ2-5, with D uncertain. V lost 3 bases, J lost 2 bases, and 19 bases lay in between. This CDR3 region has 17 residues. The CDR3 DNA reads TGTGCCAGCAGTTTCCCGCCAGGCACCGATGGACAAGAGACCCAGTACTTC. As protein: CASSFPPGTDGQETQYF.

CDR3 amino acids: CSVETRFVGTQYF. The CDR3 nucleotides are TGCAGCGTTGAGACCCGTTTTGTGGGGACCCAGTACTTC. The chain carries TRBV29-1 and TRBJ2-5; D remains unclear. The CDR3 consists of 13 residues. Germline-derived CDR1 and CDR2 are SQVTM and ANQGSEA. V was pared by 3 bases and J by 7 bases, with 15 bases between.

V and J are TRBV20-1 and TRBJ2-7; D is tentatively TRBD1 or TRBD2 (5 bases each). Germline lookup yields CDR1 DFQATT and CDR2 SNEGSKA (reference sequence). The CDR3 is made up of 15 amino acids. V was cut by 2 bases and J by 2 bases, with 16 bases left in between. The CDR3 coding sequence is TGCAGTGCTAGAAGGGGAAACTACGGGGCCTACGAGCAGTACTTC. This encodes CSARRGNYGAYEQYF.

A word on this clonotype: Given a much more abundant clone one base away, this may be a read error. The gene calls are TRBV5-1 and TRBJ2-7; tentative D call: TRBD1 (5 bases). The CDR3 consists of 14 residues. The V end lost 0 bases, the J end lost 6 bases, and 13 bases lay between the germline ends. The germline V gene encodes CDR1 SGHRS and CDR2 YFSETQ. CDR3 loop: CASSLAAGSCEQYF. The DNA of the CDR3 is TGCGCCAGCAGCTTGGCGGCAGGGTCGTGCGAGCAGTACTTC.

This chain connects TRBV20-1 to TRBJ2-3, with D possibly matching TRBD1 (5 bases). CDR3 length equals 15 residues. Trimming removed 6 bases at V and 2 bases at J, with 18 bases between. The germline V gene encodes CDR1 DFQATT and CDR2 SNEGSKA (reference sequence). Here the CDR3 DNA reads TGCAGTGCCATGTCTGGGGCCCCTACCACAGATACGCAGTATTTT. As protein: CSAMSGAPTTDTQYF.

The chain is built from TRBV5-1 and TRBJ1-2; D unresolved. The CDR3 contains 12 residues. V was shortened by 3 bases and J by 7 bases, with 10 bases between the two germline ends. Germline CDR1 is SGHRS and CDR2 is YFSETQ. The CDR3 sequence: CASSYDKAGYTF. In nucleotides, the CDR3 is TGCGCCAGCAGCTACGACAAGGCTGGCTACACCTTC.

This chain uses TRBV5-6 with TRBJ2-7, with a possible D match to TRBD2 (7 bases). V was cut by 2 bases and J by 3 bases, with 21 bases left in between. The CDR3 contains 17 residues. Germline V gene lookup returns CDR1 SGHDT and CDR2 YYEEEE. Here the CDR3 DNA reads TGTGCCAGCAGCTTCAACCTCCTGCGGGGGCCTAACTACGAGCAGTACTTC. Translated, it gives CASSFNLLRGPNYEQYF.

The table lists this clonotype with a few counts. The chain couples TRBV28 to TRBJ1-1; D is perhaps TRBD1 (5 bases). Germline CDR1 is MDHEN and CDR2 is SYDVKM. CDR3 size: 12 residues. V was pared by 5 bases and J by 8 bases, with 12 bases between. The CDR3 region has the DNA TGTGCCAGCAGTCCGACCGGGGCCGAAGCTTTCTTT. Translated: CASSPTGAEAFF.

This CDR3 reads CASSLQWVGLPTTDTQYF. CDR3 in DNA: TGTGCCAGCAGTTTACAGTGGGTCGGCTTACCCACGACAGATACGCAGTATTTT. The gene calls are TRBV12-3 or TRBV12-4 and TRBJ2-3; D gene unclear. V lost 2 bases and J 3 bases, leaving 21 bases between the germline ends. CDR3 length: 18 residues.

This clonotype occurred a few times. The chain couples TRBV20-1 to TRBJ2-4, with TRBD1 matching 10 bases. V shed 3 bases, J shed 6 bases, and the junction held 8 bases outside the gene matches. Germline-derived CDR1 and CDR2 are DFQATT and SNEGSKA (reference sequence). This CDR3 is 15 amino acids long. CDR3 sequence reads: CSASVPTGGVNIQYF. CDR3 coding DNA: TGCAGTGCTAGCGTCCCGACAGGGGGCGTAAACATTCAGTACTTC.

This clonotype has just a few counts. The chain links TRBV10-3 to TRBJ2-3; 8 bases fit TRBD2. Germline values: CDR1 ENHRY, CDR2 SYGVKD. Trimming at V came to 11 bases and at J to 2 bases, leaving 12 bases not matched to a gene. This CDR3 has 15 amino acids. The CDR3 DNA is TGTGCCGCCAGAGACACTAGCGGTTTCACAGATACGCAGTATTTT. Its protein is CAARDTSGFTDTQYF.

This clonotype was seen only a few times. The rearrangement joins TRBV15 to TRBJ2-7; no definite D call. The ends were cut back, 0 bases at V and 1 base at J, with 7 bases in the middle. This CDR3 is built from 14 residues. CDR1 and CDR2 (germline): LNHNV, YYDKDF (reference sequence). The CDR3 DNA sequence: TGTGCCACCAGCAGAGACACACCGTCCTACGAGCAGTACGTC. This codes for CATSRDTPSYEQYV.

The V gene is TRBV12-3 or TRBV12-4, the J gene TRBJ2-1; D is perhaps TRBD1 or TRBD2 (5 bases each). This CDR3 has 14 amino acids. V lost 6 bases and J lost 13, with 22 bases in between. The DNA of the CDR3 is TGTGCCAGCAGGGCACCCCCCCGGGACCCTATCCAGTTCTTC. Amino acids: CASRAPPRDPIQFF.

The chain recombines TRBV9 with TRBJ2-5; 7 nucleotides align to TRBD1. In germline, CDR1 is SGDLS, CDR2 YYNGEE. The trim removed 4 bases at V and 5 bases at J, leaving 8 bases unmatched. The CDR3 loop spans 14 amino acids. The CDR3 loop is CASSPQGVGETQYF. The DNA for the CDR3 is TGTGCCAGCAGCCCCCAGGGGGTCGGGGAGACCCAGTACTTC.

The DNA of the CDR3 is TGTGCCAGCAGTTTGGATCGCCCCGGGGCCTACGAGCAGTACGTC. Protein product: CASSLDRPGAYEQYV. The chain employs TRBV27 and TRBJ2-7, with D maybe TRBD2 (5 bases). Germline loops: CDR1 MNHEY, CDR2 SMNVEV (reference sequence). V was pared by 3 bases and J by 2 bases, with 14 bases between. This CDR3 has 15 residues.

The V and J genes are TRBV27 and TRBJ2-7; D remains ambiguous. The germline gives CDR1 MNHEY, CDR2 SMNVEV (reference sequence). CDR3 length equals 13 residues. V was clipped by 3 bases and J by 3 bases, with 9 bases between them. In DNA, the CDR3 is TGTGCCAGCAGTTTCCAGGCCAACTACGAGCAGTACTTC. Protein sequence: CASSFQANYEQYF.

The V call is TRBV24-1, the J call TRBJ2-5, with TRBD1 as a possible D gene (6 bases). V was clipped by 4 bases and J by 4 bases, with 18 bases between them. This CDR3 region has 16 residues. Germline lookup yields CDR1 KGHDR and CDR2 SFDVKD. In nucleotides, the CDR3 is TGTGCCACCAGTGACAAAATCTTAGGCAGGGGAGAGACCCAGTACTTC. Encoded protein: CATSDKILGRGETQYF.

The sample holds a few counts of this clonotype. V usage is TRBV7-6 and J usage is TRBJ1-3, with D maybe TRBD1 (6 bases). The V end lost 7 bases, the J end lost 4 bases, and 17 bases lay between the germline ends. This CDR3 region has 15 residues. The germline V gene encodes CDR1 SGHVS and CDR2 FNYEAQ. The DNA of the CDR3 is TGTGCCAGCACCCGAAACGGGGGGCGCGGAAACACCATATATTTT. This codes for CASTRNGGRGNTIYF.

This clonotype has just a few counts. V usage is TRBV5-1 and J usage is TRBJ2-1; 9 positions agree with TRBD1. CDR1 is SGHRS and CDR2 is YFSETQ in the germline V gene. V lost 4 bases to trimming and J lost 4 bases; unmatched junction nucleotides: 12. There are 17 residues in the CDR3. The CDR3 spells CASSPLRPGQGYNEQFF. The DNA of the CDR3 is TGCGCCAGCAGCCCCCTTCGGCCCGGACAGGGGTACAATGAGCAGTTCTTC.

The rearrangement uses TRBV10-1 and TRBJ2-2; 9 bases map to TRBD2. The CDR3 sequence is 17 residues long. From germline, CDR1 is WNHNN and CDR2 SYGVQD (reference sequence). Germline trimming cut 4 bases from V and 3 bases from J; bases unmatched to any gene: 9. CDR3 in amino acids: CASSVLAGAGDTGELFF. The CDR3 nucleotides read TGCGCCAGCAGTGTCTTAGCGGGGGCCGGAGACACCGGGGAGCTGTTTTTT.

The chain is built from TRBV29-1 and TRBJ1-2; TRBD1 is a possible D gene (5 bases). V was clipped by 6 bases and J by 6 bases, with 26 bases between them. Germline CDR1 SQVTM, CDR2 ANQGSEA. The CDR3 contains 16 residues. CDR3 DNA: TGCAGCGTCCCATTGGAGGTGGGGCGACGAATGCATGGCTACACCTTC. As protein: CSVPLEVGRRMHGYTF.

The table lists this clonotype with many counts. The chain is built from TRBV5-1 and TRBJ2-5; the D is unclear. Looked up from germline, CDR1 is SGHRS and CDR2 is YFSETQ. This CDR3 region has 13 residues. The V and J ends lost 0 bases and 1 base respectively, with 4 bases between them. The CDR3 sequence: CASSLVVQETQYF. CDR3 coding DNA: TGCGCCAGCAGCTTGGTAGTCCAAGAGACCCAGTACTTC.

The sample holds a few counts of this clonotype. The chain recombines TRBV10-3 with TRBJ2-7; D gene ambiguous. The germline V and J ends were trimmed by 10 bases and 5 bases, with 24 bases remaining between them. This CDR3 is built from 15 residues. CDR1 is ENHRY, CDR2 SYGVKD, per germline. The CDR3 spells CATSLAGGVFDEQYF. CDR3 coding DNA: TGTGCCACCTCTCTCGCTGGTGGAGTTTTCGACGAGCAGTACTTC.

This clonotype was observed at least ten times. The chain combines TRBV10-1 with TRBJ2-7; 7 positions agree with TRBD2. The ends lost 6 bases at V and 0 bases at J; junction bases unmatched: 5. Germline loops: CDR1 WNHNN, CDR2 SYGVQD (reference sequence). The CDR3 runs 14 residues. CDR3 nucleotide sequence: TGCGCCAGCAGCCCCAGCGGGATCTCCTACGAGCAGTACTTC. It yields the protein CASSPSGISYEQYF.

In this sample, this clonotype turned up many times. The V and J genes are TRBV6-5 and TRBJ1-1; D possibly corresponds to TRBD1 (6 bases). Germline V CDR1 and CDR2: MNHEY, SVGAGI. V was trimmed by 4 bases and J by 5 bases, leaving 11 bases between them. This CDR3 spans 13 amino acids. The CDR3 reads CASSWGRGTEAFF. CDR3 nucleotide sequence: TGTGCCAGCAGTTGGGGGAGGGGGACTGAAGCTTTCTTT.